These 17 T cell receptor beta chains were all obtained from the same sample, sequenced in a study of T cell responses to AZD1222 COVID-19 vaccine. Here immunoSEQ multiplex PCR was the method, and the copy in TCRdb shows in-frame clones only, minus some. The table shows some 120,000 clones, with approximately 90% occurring only once. The source material was peripheral blood, sampled on day 0 of AZD1222 vaccination. The receptors shown here come from an adult in good health.

The chain is built from TRBV12-3 or TRBV12-4 and TRBJ2-2; either TRBD1 or TRBD2 may fit D (5 bases each). The V gene lost 5 bases and the J gene lost 9 bases, with 13 bases spanning the gap. The CDR3 consists of 13 residues. CDR3 in DNA: TGTGCCAGCAGTCTACGGGACCTTCGGGAGCTGTTTTTT. It translates to CASSLRDLRELFF.

This chain connects TRBV12-3 or TRBV12-4 to TRBJ1-2; D not resolved. Between the trimmed V and J ends, which lost 8 bases and 8 bases, there was a span of 15 bases. The length of the CDR3 is 12 residues. DNA for the CDR3: TGTGCCAGCGGAGAGGGAAAAGAGGGCTACACCTTC. Protein product: CASGEGKEGYTF.

This clone was detected a few times. The chain combines TRBV5-6 with TRBJ1-2, with 8 bases aligning to TRBD1. The CDR3 is made up of 14 amino acids. Unmatched junction bases numbered 6, after V lost 1 base and J lost 7 bases. CDR1 SGHDT and CDR2 YYEEEE come from the germline V gene. The CDR3 DNA is TGTGCCAGCAGCTTGATCGGACAGGGAGTTGGCTACACCTTC. Its protein is CASSLIGQGVGYTF.

The chain employs TRBV2 and TRBJ1-5, with D possibly TRBD1 on 6 matching bases. The V gene's germline CDR1 is SNHLY and CDR2 FYNNEI. Trimming took off 2 bases at V and 3 bases at J, with 11 bases between the two ends. The CDR3 has 15 amino acids. CDR3 in amino acids: CASSEQGLNNQPQHF. CDR3 sequence (DNA): TGTGCCAGCAGTGAACAGGGGTTGAACAATCAGCCCCAGCATTTT.

The table lists this clone with a few counts. The chain combines TRBV11-2 with TRBJ1-2; TRBD1 aligns across 7 bases. Germline loops: CDR1 SGHAT, CDR2 FQNNGV. Trimming removed 5 bases from V and 5 bases from J; junction bases left unmatched: 8. The CDR3 contains 14 residues. CDR3 protein: CASSAETGTYGYTF. The CDR3 nucleotides read TGTGCCAGCAGCGCAGAGACAGGGACGTATGGCTACACCTTC.

Here the CDR3 DNA reads TGCGCCAGCAGCTTGCCCCAGACTAGCGGGGGGGCCGGTGCGCAGTTCTTC. The encoded protein is CASSLPQTSGGAGAQFF. The chain combines TRBV5-1 with TRBJ2-1; TRBD2 aligns across 14 bases. With V trimmed by 1 base and J by 12 bases, 12 bases remained unmatched. CDR1 SGHRS and CDR2 YFSETQ come from the germline V gene. This CDR3 is 17 amino acids long.

The chain uses TRBV5-4 and TRBJ1-2, with 8 bases lining up with TRBD1. The CDR3 covers 14 residues. The V gene's germline CDR1 is SGHNT and CDR2 YYREEE (reference sequence). With V trimmed by 2 bases and J by 8 bases, 8 bases remained unmatched. The CDR3 loop reads CASSFQGAGEGYTF. The CDR3 nucleotides read TGTGCCAGCAGCTTTCAGGGGGCCGGGGAGGGCTACACCTTC.

The rearrangement links TRBV28 to TRBJ1-1; D is perhaps TRBD1 (5 bases). Trimming cost V 5 bases and J 3 bases, with 7 bases left between them. The CDR3 covers 12 residues. Germline CDR1 and CDR2: MDHEN and SYDVKM. CDR3 protein: CASSQGYTEAFF. The CDR3 DNA sequence: TGTGCCAGCAGTCAGGGTTACACTGAAGCTTTCTTT.

The V and J genes are TRBV19 and TRBJ1-1, with TRBD1 matching 9 bases. Germline V gene lookup returns CDR1 LNHDA and CDR2 SQIVND (reference sequence). Unmatched junction bases numbered 2, after V lost 1 base and J lost 11 bases. The CDR3 consists of 12 residues. The chain's CDR3 is CASSIGTGVAFF. The CDR3 nucleotides are TGTGCCAGTAGTATAGGGACAGGGGTCGCTTTCTTT.

The chain is built from TRBV5-1 and TRBJ1-2, with D perhaps TRBD1 (5 bases). The CDR3 totals 14 residues. Trimming removed 5 bases from V and 2 bases from J, with 13 bases in between. The germline gives CDR1 SGHRS, CDR2 YFSETQ. In DNA form, the CDR3 reads TGCGCCAGCAGTAGGGACGGCGCAAACTATGGCTACACCTTC. The encoded protein is CASSRDGANYGYTF. The full variable domain, completed using reference TRBV5-1 and TRBJ1-2, is KAGVTQTPRYLIKTRGQQVTLSCSPISGHRSVSWYQQTPGQGLQFLFEYFSETQRNKGNFPGRFSGRQFSNSRSEMNVSTLELGDSALYLCASSRDGANYGYTFGSGTRLTVV.

V usage is TRBV30 and J usage is TRBJ1-1, with D perhaps TRBD1 (5 bases). Germline CDR1 is GTSNPN and CDR2 is SVGIG (reference sequence). The CDR3 has 12 amino acids. Trimming took off 6 bases at V and 3 bases at J, with 11 bases between the two ends. The CDR3 here is CACPGPDTEAFF. The CDR3 nucleotides read TGTGCCTGCCCAGGGCCTGACACTGAAGCTTTCTTT.

This chain joins TRBV10-1 and TRBJ2-2; TRBD2 aligns across 13 bases. Germline V CDR1 and CDR2: WNHNN, SYGVQD (reference sequence). The V gene end was trimmed by 5 bases and the J gene end by 0 bases; junction bases not matched to a gene: 9. The CDR3 sequence is 19 residues long. The CDR3 sequence: CASSSGTSGEPSNTGELFF. The DNA of the CDR3 is TGCGCCAGCAGTTCCGGGACTAGCGGGGAACCCTCGAACACCGGGGAGCTGTTTTTT.

This clone has only one observation. The V and J genes are TRBV29-1 and TRBJ2-7; 7 bases fit TRBD1. Germline values: CDR1 SQVTM, CDR2 ANQGSEA. V lost 4 bases and J lost 3; bases outside the gene matches: 3. This CDR3 has 12 amino acids. The CDR3 nucleotides read TGCAGCGTTGGGGACAGTCTCTACGAGCAGTACTTC. Translated, it gives CSVGDSLYEQYF.

The chain carries TRBV6-5 and TRBJ1-2, with 8 positions matching TRBD1. This CDR3 is built from 14 residues. Germline lookup yields CDR1 MNHEY and CDR2 SVGAGI. V lost 3 bases to trimming and J lost 4 bases; unmatched junction nucleotides: 4. CDR3: CASSYGTGSYGYTF. The CDR3 DNA sequence: TGTGCCAGCAGTTATGGGACAGGCTCCTATGGCTACACCTTC.

This clone was picked up a small number of times. The rearrangement links TRBV6-5 to TRBJ1-2; 11 positions match TRBD1. Germline CDR1 MNHEY, CDR2 SVGAGI. V was clipped by 4 bases and J by 3 bases; unmatched bases: 1. The length of the CDR3 is 14 residues. The CDR3 here is CASSWGQGDYGYTF. CDR3 nucleotide sequence: TGTGCCAGCAGTTGGGGACAGGGGGACTATGGCTACACCTTC.

This sequence joins TRBV7-9 and TRBJ1-5; maybe TRBD1 (5 bases). The CDR3 totals 13 residues. The germline V and J ends were trimmed by 5 bases and 5 bases, with 10 bases remaining between them. The germline CDR1 and CDR2 sequences are SEHNR and FQNEAQ (reference sequence). The CDR3 spells CASSPQGHQPQHF. The CDR3 bases are TGTGCCAGCAGCCCCCAGGGACATCAGCCCCAGCATTTT. The entire variable domain, with the rest obtained from reference TRBV7-9 and TRBJ1-5, is as follows: DTGVSQNPRHKITKRGQNVTFRCDPISEHNRLYWYRQTLGQGPEFLTYFQNEAQLEKSRLLSDRFSAERPKGSFSTLEIQRTEQGDSAMYLCASSPQGHQPQHFGDGTRLSIL.

This chain links TRBV5-4 with TRBJ2-5, with a tentative D call TRBD2 (6 bases). The germline V gene has CDR1 SGHNT and CDR2 YYREEE (reference sequence). CDR3 size: 14 residues. Trimming left V 0 bases short and J 5 bases short, with 11 bases between. CDR3 DNA sequence: TGTGCCAGCAGCTTGGTAATAGGAGGGGAGACCCAGTACTTC. It translates to CASSLVIGGETQYF. Supplemented by reference TRBV5-4 and TRBJ2-5, the full variable domain reads ETGVTQSPTHLIKTRGQQVTLRCSSQSGHNTVSWYQQALGQGPQFIFQYYREEENGRGNFPPRFSGLQFPNYSSELNVNALELDDSALYLCASSLVIGGETQYFGPGTRLLVL.